The 5 T cell receptor beta chains listed next were all sequenced from one sample in a study of blood T cell repertoires in COVID-19. The repertoire was sequenced with immunoSEQ multiplex PCR; TCRdb's copy has only in-frame clones and lacks some. The sample lists some 66,000 clones; roughly 82% were seen once. Specimen: peripheral blood. These receptors all stem from a man aged 60 to 69 with acute or convalescent COVID-19.

The J gene is TRBJ2-5, the V gene TRBV5-1; possible D gene TRBD1, 6 bases. From germline, CDR1 is SGHRS and CDR2 YFSETQ. V was shortened by 0 bases and J by 4 bases, with 10 bases between the two germline ends. The CDR3 spans 14 residues. In DNA form, the CDR3 reads TGCGCCAGCAGCTTGGGCAGGGGTTCAGAGACCCAGTACTTC. Translating gives CASSLGRGSETQYF.

This clone was recorded only once. The V gene is TRBV7-8, the J gene TRBJ2-6; D gene uncertain. This CDR3 has 16 amino acids. V lost 0 bases to trimming and J lost 3 bases, with 9 bases between them. Germline V gives CDR1 SGHVS, CDR2 FQNEAQ. The CDR3 region is CASSLARVGGANVLTF. For the CDR3, the DNA is TGTGCCAGCAGCTTAGCTCGAGTCGGTGGGGCCAACGTCCTGACTTTC.

The chain is built from TRBV15 and TRBJ1-4; D uncertain. Germline-derived CDR1 and CDR2 are LNHNV and YYDKDF (reference sequence). The length of the CDR3 is 15 residues. V was cut by 0 bases and J by 6 bases, with 11 bases left in between. The CDR3 region has the DNA TGTGCCACCAGCAGAGATCACCCGGCGGATGAAAAACTGTTTTTT. Translating it yields CATSRDHPADEKLFF.

This chain joins TRBV7-2 and TRBJ1-6; 7 bases map to TRBD1. Per germline, CDR1 SGHTA and CDR2 FQGNSA. V shed 5 bases, J shed 6 bases, and the junction held 7 bases outside the gene matches. The CDR3 spans 15 residues. The CDR3, as DNA: TGTGCCAGCAGCACCGCCGGGACAGCTAATTCACCCCTCCACTTT. Its translation is CASSTAGTANSPLHF.

This chain links TRBV9 with TRBJ1-1, with 7 bases aligning to TRBD1. This CDR3 comprises 13 residues. Trimming cost V 4 bases and J 7 bases; bases outside gene matches: 7. Germline values: CDR1 SGDLS, CDR2 YYNGEE. DNA of the CDR3: TGTGCCAGCAGCCCTCGGGACAGCAGTGAAGCTTTCTTT. Its protein product is CASSPRDSSEAFF.